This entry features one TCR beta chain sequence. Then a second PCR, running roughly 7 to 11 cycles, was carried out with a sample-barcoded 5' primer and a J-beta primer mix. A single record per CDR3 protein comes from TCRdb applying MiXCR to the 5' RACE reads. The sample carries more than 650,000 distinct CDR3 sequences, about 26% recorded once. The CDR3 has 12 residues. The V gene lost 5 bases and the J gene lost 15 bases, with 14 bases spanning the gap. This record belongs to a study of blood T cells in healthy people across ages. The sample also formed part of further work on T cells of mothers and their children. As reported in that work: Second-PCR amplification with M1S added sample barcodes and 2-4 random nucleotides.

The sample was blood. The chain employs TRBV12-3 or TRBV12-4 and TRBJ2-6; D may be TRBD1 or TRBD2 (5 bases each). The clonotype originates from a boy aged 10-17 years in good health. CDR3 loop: CASSPAGGGLTF. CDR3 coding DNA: TGTGCCAGCAGTCCCGCTGGGGGTGGCCTGACTTTC.